A selection of T cell receptor beta chains follows, all from one sample in a study of identical twins. A single record per CDR3 protein comes from TCRdb applying MiXCR to the 5' RACE reads. In the table there are some 1,700,000 distinct CDR3 sequences, under 35% of which are singletons. The sequencing sample was made of cord blood. The receptors come from a newborn girl in good health. CDR3s include the opening cysteine and the closing phenylalanine or tryptophan. A D gene is named only where the DNA matches it firmly. Rows give clone size only sometimes, using once, few, many, or a class for an expanded clone.

size	V	J	D	DNA	CDR3
-	TRBV20-1	TRBJ2-7	TRBD1	TGCAGTGCTAGGGGGGACAGAGATCTCGAGCAGTACTTC	CSARGDRDLEQYF
few	TRBV7-9	TRBJ1-1	-	TGTGCCAGCAGCAGCTCGTCGGGGCAGGGAACTGAAGCTTTCTTT	CASSSSSGQGTEAFF
-	TRBV3-1	TRBJ1-1	-	TGTGCCAGCAGCCAAGATCTTGGGACTGAAGCTTTCTTT	CASSQDLGTEAFF
-	TRBV20-1	TRBJ1-5	-	TGCAGTGCCCAAGACAGAAACGCGCGTCAGCCCCAGCATTTT	CSAQDRNARQPQHF
-	TRBV25-1	TRBJ2-7	-	TGTGCCAGCAGTGAAGGGCCGAGGCTTTCGGATGAGCAGTACTTC	CASSEGPRLSDEQYF
-	TRBV7-9	TRBJ1-1	-	TGTGCCAGCAGCTTCCCGGGATCGAACACTGAAGCTTTCTTT	CASSFPGSNTEAFF
-	TRBV10-2	TRBJ1-2	-	TGCGCCAGCAGTGAGTCGCACGAGACCCTCTATGGCTACACCTTC	CASSESHETLYGYTF
-	TRBV20-1	TRBJ1-1	-	TGCAGTGCTAGAGATGAGAACACTGAAGCTTTCTTT	CSARDENTEAFF
-	TRBV4-1	TRBJ2-1	TRBD1	TGCGCCAGCAGCCAGGTCCGGGACAGGGGCTACAATGGGCAGTTCTTC	CASSQVRDRGYNGQFF
few	TRBV13	TRBJ2-1	-	TGTGCCAGCAGCTTAGTCAAGACTAGAAATGAGCAGTTCTTC	CASSLVKTRNEQFF
few	TRBV29-1	TRBJ1-4	-	TGCAGCGTTGACGTGGCAGGGTCAGGTGAAAAACTGTTTTTT	CSVDVAGSGEKLFF
-	TRBV20-1	TRBJ2-6	-	TGCAGTGCTAACCTAGCCCCTGGGGCCAACGTCCTGACTTTC	CSANLAPGANVLTF
few	TRBV2	TRBJ2-3	-	TGTGCCAGCAGCCGGAGAGCCGGAGATACGCAGTATTTT	CASSRRAGDTQYF
many	TRBV29-1	TRBJ2-3	-	TGCAGCGTTGAAAAGTACAGGGGGGGGATAGATACGCAGTATTTT	CSVEKYRGGIDTQYF
-	TRBV10-3	TRBJ1-1	-	TGTGCCGCCGGGATGAACACTGAAGCTTTCTTT	CAAGMNTEAFF
many	TRBV10-3	TRBJ2-7	-	TGTGCCATCAGTCCGAAAGGGGCCACCTACGAGCAGTACTTC	CAISPKGATYEQYF
few	TRBV7-6	TRBJ1-3	-	TGTGCCAGCAGCTCGGGGCCTGGAAACACCATATATTTT	CASSSGPGNTIYF
-	TRBV7-2	TRBJ2-5	-	TGTGCCAGCAGCCCCGGACTCCTATGGGAGACCCAGTACTTC	CASSPGLLWETQYF
-	TRBV27	TRBJ2-5	-	TGTGCCAGCAGCCCATACCCAATCCAAGAGACCCAGTACTTC	CASSPYPIQETQYF
-	TRBV6-1	TRBJ1-2	-	TGTGCCAGCAGTGACTATGGCTTGGCTAACTATGGCTACACCTTC	CASSDYGLANYGYTF
-	TRBV12-3/TRBV12-4	TRBJ1-1	-	TGTGCCAGCAGTTTAGGGGCTAGGACAGAACCTTTCTTT	CASSLGARTEPFF
few	TRBV20-1	TRBJ1-1	-	TGCAGTGCTAGACCTCTCACAGGGCTGAACACTGAAGCTTTCTTT	CSARPLTGLNTEAFF
-	TRBV12-3/TRBV12-4	TRBJ2-7	TRBD2	TGTGCCAGCGAAGGGGCTAGCGGCTCCTACGAGCAGTACTTC	CASEGASGSYEQYF
once	TRBV28	TRBJ2-2	TRBD1	TGTGCCAGCAGGATGGACAGGGCGGCCACCGGGGAGCTGTTTTTT	CASRMDRAATGELFF
-	TRBV6-6	TRBJ2-1	TRBD2	TGTGCCAGCAGTAAACCCGGGGGGGCCTCCTACAATGAGCAGTTCTTC	CASSKPGGASYNEQFF
-	TRBV5-1	TRBJ2-7	-	TGCGCCAGCAGTAGAGCGGGTACCAACTACGAGCAGTACTTC	CASSRAGTNYEQYF
-	TRBV7-2	TRBJ2-7	-	TGTGCCAGCAGCTCAGGGAGCTTAAGGCCCTACGAGCAGTACTTC	CASSSGSLRPYEQYF
few	TRBV21-1	TRBJ2-7	-	TGTGCCAGCAGCTCCATAGATTTTTCGACAGAGAGCTCCTACGAGCAGTACTTC	CASSSIDFSTESSYEQYF
-	TRBV20-1	TRBJ2-7	-	TGCAGTGCTAGGGGGATGGTAGAGGGAAACTACGAGCAGTACTTC	CSARGMVEGNYEQYF
-	TRBV20-1	TRBJ1-4	-	TGCAGTGCCTCCGGGGAGGATAATGAAAAACTGTTTTTT	CSASGEDNEKLFF
few	TRBV20-1	TRBJ1-2	-	TGCAGTGCTAGAGAACTAACCCACTATGGCTACACCTTC	CSARELTHYGYTF
-	TRBV11-3	TRBJ2-1	-	TGTGCCAGCAGCTTAGAGGGTGGACCCTTCAATGAGCAGTTCTTC	CASSLEGGPFNEQFF
few	TRBV4-1	TRBJ2-5	-	TGCGCCAGCAGCCAAGTTGGGCAGGGTTCCCAAGAGACCCAGTACTTC	CASSQVGQGSQETQYF
few	TRBV12-3/TRBV12-4	TRBJ1-2	TRBD1	TGTGCCAGCACCTTCACCGGGACAGGGGTAAATGGCTACACCTTC	CASTFTGTGVNGYTF
-	TRBV27	TRBJ1-2	-	TGTGCCAGCAGTTTCACACGAGCTAACTATGGCTACACCTTC	CASSFTRANYGYTF
-	TRBV29-1	TRBJ2-2	-	TGCAGCGTTTACGGAAGACAGCCTTACACCGGGGAGCTGTTTTTT	CSVYGRQPYTGELFF
-	TRBV14	TRBJ2-1	-	TGTGCCAGCAGCCAAGGTAGGCGGAAGCAGTTCTTC	CASSQGRRKQFF
few	TRBV6-5	TRBJ2-1	-	TGTGCCAGCAGTTACCCGGGCAGACCCTACAATGAGCAGTTCTTC	CASSYPGRPYNEQFF
many	TRBV4-1	TRBJ2-7	-	TGTGCCAGCAGCCAAGATAGCGAGCAGTACTTC	CASSQDSEQYF
-	TRBV10-3	TRBJ1-6	-	TGTGCCATCAGTGAAGGGGGGGCTCGGTATAATTCACCCCTCCACTTT	CAISEGGARYNSPLHF
-	TRBV28	TRBJ2-5	TRBD2	TGTGCCAGCAGTTTATTCCCTAGCGGGACCCAACAAGAGACCCAGTACTTC	CASSLFPSGTQQETQYF
few	TRBV20-1	TRBJ2-5	-	TGCAGTGCTAGAGATGGGATGATCCATGGGGAGCAGTACTTC	CSARDGMIHGEQYF
few	TRBV20-1	TRBJ2-7	TRBD2	TGCAGTGCTGCTGGACTAGCGGGGCCTATGGAGCAGTACTTC	CSAAGLAGPMEQYF
-	TRBV10-3	TRBJ2-4	TRBD1	TGTGCCATCAGTGAGTCGATGACAGGGAAAAACATTCAGTACTTC	CAISESMTGKNIQYF
-	TRBV20-1	TRBJ2-3	TRBD2	TGCAGTGCTTTGGAACTAGCGACCACAGATACGCAGTATTTT	CSALELATTDTQYF
-	TRBV18	TRBJ2-3	TRBD1	TGTGCCAGCTCATTGACTACCGGGACAGGAGGTCGCACAGATACGCAGTATTTT	CASSLTTGTGGRTDTQYF
few	TRBV7-2	TRBJ2-1	TRBD1	TGTGCCAGCAGCATCCCGGGACAGTCCTACAATGAGCAGTTCTTC	CASSIPGQSYNEQFF
few	TRBV20-1	TRBJ2-1	-	TGCAGTGCTAGAGCCGGGGGACTGGGCTACAATGAGCAGTTCTTC	CSARAGGLGYNEQFF
few	TRBV28	TRBJ2-3	TRBD2	TGTGCCAGCAGTCCCCCACTTGGGACTAGCGGGAGAAGGGATACGCAGTATTTT	CASSPPLGTSGRRDTQYF
few	TRBV25-1	TRBJ1-5	-	TGTGCCAGCAGTGAATTTGGTGTCAGCCAGCCCCAGCATTTT	CASSEFGVSQPQHF